One TCR beta chain is described in this entry. The data originate from a study of shared clonotypes between healthy human individuals. Germline V gives CDR1 MGHRA, CDR2 YSYEKL. With 2 bases clipped from V and 3 bases from J, the junction kept 8 bases outside the gene matches. The CDR3 runs 18 residues. Into CD45RA+ naive and CD45RA-negative memory subsets, the CD4+ cells were split. The protocol was immunoSEQ multiplex PCR, while the TCRdb copy is restricted to in-frame clones and leaves out a portion. The sample lists roughly 2 million clones, approximately 95% occurring once. The receptor was derived from a man aged 18 to 30 in good health. Sequencing was carried out using naive CD4+ T cells sorted from blood. Stated subset: CD45RA+ positively selected. The V call is TRBV4-1, the J call TRBJ2-3, with 13 bases matching TRBD2. CDR3 in amino acids: CASSQTKGLAGVTDTQYF. The CDR3 nucleotides are TGCGCCAGCAGCCAAACAAAAGGACTAGCGGGAGTAACAGATACGCAGTATTTT.